Presented here are 29 T cell receptor beta chains from one specimen sequenced in a study of T cells in Graves' hyperthyroidism and ophthalmopathy. RNA transcripts yielded amplified TCR beta CDR3 regions. The HTBI primer set served for first-round RT-PCR of the TCR CDR3. MiXCR, applied by TCRdb to the multiplex PCR reads, yields one record per CDR3 protein. This sample has fewer than 550,000 distinct CDR3 sequences, with approximately 25% found just once. The material sequenced was blood. The source of these receptors is a woman aged 25 to 39 with Graves' ophthalmopathy.

The chain uses TRBV12-3 or TRBV12-4 and TRBJ1-6; possibly TRBD1 for D (6 bases). V was cut by 1 base and J by 8 bases, with 18 bases left in between. There are 17 residues in the CDR3. CDR3 in amino acids: CASSLGAGEGDDSPLHF. In DNA, the CDR3 is TGTGCCAGCAGTTTAGGGGCAGGGGAGGGAGACGATTCACCCCTCCACTTT.

The V and J genes are TRBV12-3 or TRBV12-4 and TRBJ2-5; either TRBD1 or TRBD2 may supply D (6 bases each). V shed 7 bases and J shed 4 bases, with 13 bases lying between them. The CDR3 runs to 13 residues. The CDR3 protein is CASTWWGAETQYF. Here the CDR3 DNA reads TGTGCCAGCACTTGGTGGGGGGCAGAGACCCAGTACTTC.

This clonotype was observed many times. At one end, the junction sequence differs from germline, possibly due to a read error. This chain uses TRBV6-5 with TRBJ1-2; the D is unclear. The CDR3 is 14 amino acids. Looked up from germline, CDR1 is MNHEY and CDR2 is SVGAGI. The CDR3 reads CASSYNGRLEDTSF. CDR3 DNA: TGTGCCAGCAGTTACAACGGACGGCTAGAAGATACGTCCTTC.

The table lists this clonotype with many counts. J is TRBJ1-2 and V is TRBV24-1, with D unclear. This CDR3 contains 15 residues. The V gene lost 2 bases and the J gene lost 8 bases, with 17 bases spanning the gap. Germline values: CDR1 KGHDR, CDR2 SFDVKD. The CDR3 loop is CATSDSAYSAEGYTF. The CDR3 DNA sequence: TGTGCCACCAGTGATTCGGCGTATAGTGCGGAAGGCTACACCTTC.

The chain carries TRBV10-1 and TRBJ2-7; D is possibly TRBD2 (5 bases). This CDR3 region has 15 residues. Deletions cut 3 bases from V and 2 bases from J, with 14 bases between. Germline CDR1 and CDR2: WNHNN and SYGVQD (reference sequence). CDR3 amino acids: CASSDRGSGTYEQYF. The DNA for the CDR3 is TGCGCCAGCAGTGATAGAGGGTCGGGAACCTACGAGCAGTACTTC.

V and J are TRBV30 and TRBJ1-2; D gene uncertain. The length of the CDR3 is 13 residues. Trimming stripped 0 bases from V and 1 base from J, with 6 bases between. CDR1 is GTSNPN and CDR2 is SVGIG in the germline V gene (reference sequence). The DNA of the CDR3 is TGTGCCTGGAGTGTTCGGGATAACTATGGCTACACCTTC. This sequence encodes CAWSVRDNYGYTF.

This clonotype was counted many times. This chain links TRBV6-1 with TRBJ1-1; D is uncertain. V was shortened by 4 bases and J by 5 bases, with 17 bases between the two germline ends. Germline V gene sequence: CDR1 MNHNS, CDR2 SASEGT. This CDR3 is built from 15 residues. CDR3 nucleotide sequence: TGTGCCAGCAGTGCCGACACCCTGGTGGGGACTGAAGCTTTCTTT. The encoded protein is CASSADTLVGTEAFF.

The genes are TRBV6-1 and TRBJ2-5; 7 nucleotides align to TRBD1. This CDR3 is 15 amino acids long. V trimming: 5 bases; J trimming: 2 bases; junction bases outside the gene matches: 8. CDR1 and CDR2 (germline): MNHNS, SASEGT. The CDR3 DNA reads TGTGCCAGCAGTAAACCGGGACAGCAACAAGAGACCCAGTACTTC. Its translation: CASSKPGQQQETQYF.

This clonotype was recorded at least ten times. The rearrangement uses TRBV2 and TRBJ2-7, with 9 nucleotides matching TRBD1. The germline gives CDR1 SNHLY, CDR2 FYNNEI. Unmatched junction bases numbered 3, after V lost 4 bases and J lost 2 bases. The CDR3 runs 14 residues. DNA for the CDR3: TGTGCCAGCAGTGTAGGGACAGGGCCCTACGAGCAGTACTTC. Amino acid sequence: CASSVGTGPYEQYF.

The chain uses TRBV3-1 and TRBJ1-1, with no clear D. Germline V CDR1 and CDR2: LGHDT, YNNKEL (reference sequence). The V end was cut by 6 bases, the J end by 3 bases, with 29 bases between. The CDR3 sequence is 19 residues long. This CDR3 reads CASRPHLKKRTREHTEAFF. The CDR3 bases are TGTGCCAGCAGGCCCCACCTCAAAAAACGCACGAGGGAACACACTGAAGCTTTCTTT.

This clonotype has a count of ten or more. Being one base from a much bigger clone, this may be a read error. This likely comes from a read error, as the CDR3 has no conserved phenylalanine or tryptophan at its end. V and J are TRBV12-3 or TRBV12-4 and TRBJ1-1; 7 bases map to TRBD1. The CDR3 runs 12 residues. J lost 8 bases, V lost 3 bases, and 3 bases had no gene match. In nucleotides, the CDR3 is TGTGCCAGCAGTTTTGAGGGGGCGGAAGCTTTCCTT. This codes for CASSFEGAEAFL.

The chain has TRBV28 and TRBJ1-2; no reliable D call. CDR1 is MDHEN, CDR2 SYDVKM, per germline. V lost 6 bases, J lost 0 bases, and 8 bases lay in between. The CDR3 is 13 residues long. CDR3: CASRADANYGYTF. For the CDR3, the DNA is TGTGCCAGCAGAGCGGACGCTAACTATGGCTACACCTTC.

This clonotype was detected only a few times. The chain carries TRBV11-2 and TRBJ2-2; D is unresolved. Trimming took 5 bases from V and 1 from J, leaving 11 bases between them. CDR3 length equals 15 residues. CDR1 is SGHAT and CDR2 is FQNNGV in the germline V gene. The CDR3 spells CASSLRRQNTGELFF. Here the CDR3 DNA reads TGTGCCAGCAGCCTCAGACGACAGAACACCGGGGAGCTGTTTTTT. Full variable domain (missing parts from reference TRBV11-2 and TRBJ2-2): EAGVAQSPRYKIIEKRQSVAFWCNPISGHATLYWYQQILGQGPKLLIQFQNNGVVDDSQLPKDRFSAERLKGVDSTLKIQPAKLEDSAVYLCASSLRRQNTGELFFGEGSRLTVL.

The chain carries TRBV4-1 and TRBJ2-7; maybe TRBD1 (6 bases). Germline V lookup: CDR1 MGHRA, CDR2 YSYEKL. The CDR3 sequence is 15 residues long. The V end lost 2 bases, the J end lost 7 bases, and 18 bases lay between the germline ends. CDR3 residues: CASSQPGQNPGEQYF. CDR3 sequence (DNA): TGCGCCAGCAGCCAACCGGGACAAAACCCCGGGGAGCAGTACTTC.

The J gene is TRBJ1-2, the V gene TRBV4-2; perhaps TRBD1 as D (6 bases). From germline, CDR1 is LGHNA and CDR2 YNFKEQ. This CDR3 spans 14 amino acids. With 3 bases removed from V and 5 bases from J, the gap between germline ends came to 13 bases. CDR3 DNA sequence: TGTGCCAGCAGCCAGACCGGGACATCTTATGGCTACACCTTC. This gives the protein CASSQTGTSYGYTF.

There are many counts of this clonotype. The chain employs TRBV6-2 or TRBV6-3 and TRBJ2-2, with 10 nucleotides matching TRBD1. J was trimmed by 7 bases and V by 5 bases; bases with no gene match: 10. The germline V gene encodes CDR1 MNHEY and CDR2 SVGEGT. The CDR3 is made up of 16 amino acids. This CDR3 reads CASSTKRQGAGGELFF. The CDR3 DNA reads as TGTGCCAGCAGTACGAAAAGACAGGGGGCCGGCGGGGAGCTGTTTTTT.

The genes are TRBV12-3 or TRBV12-4 and TRBJ2-5; TRBD2 agrees at 16 bases. The CDR3 is 19 residues long. J lost 5 bases, V lost 5 bases, and 14 bases had no gene match. CDR3 bases: TGTGCCAGCAGTGCCGGGACTAGCGGGGGGGTCGCTCCGAGGGAGACCCAGTACTTC. It is translated as CASSAGTSGGVAPRETQYF.

V gene TRBV20-1 combines with J gene TRBJ1-1; no clear D gene. V dropped 1 base and J dropped 4 bases, with 13 bases sitting between them. The CDR3 covers 14 residues. Germline CDR1 is DFQATT and CDR2 is SNEGSKA (reference sequence). CDR3 residues: CSARADLGITEAFF. Here the CDR3 DNA reads TGCAGTGCTAGAGCAGACCTTGGTATCACTGAAGCTTTCTTT.

This chain uses TRBV28 with TRBJ2-5, with 8 bases fitting TRBD2. Germline loops: CDR1 MDHEN, CDR2 SYDVKM. Losses at the gene ends were 4 bases for V and 1 base for J; bases not matched to a gene: 2. The CDR3 covers 14 residues. The CDR3 bases are TGTGCCAGCAGTTATCGGGAGGGCCAAGAGACCCAGTACTTC. It yields the protein CASSYREGQETQYF.

The chain employs TRBV19 and TRBJ2-5, with TRBD1 matching over 8 bases. V lost 6 bases and J lost 5; bases outside the gene matches: 8. This CDR3 region has 14 residues. The germline gives CDR1 LNHDA, CDR2 SQIVND (reference sequence). As DNA, the CDR3 is TGTGCCAGTAGCTCGACAGGGGTTGGGGAGACCCAGTACTTC. This codes for CASSSTGVGETQYF.

This clonotype has at least ten counts. V usage is TRBV28 and J usage is TRBJ1-1; no firm D call. V was cut by 7 bases and J by 5 bases, with 11 bases left in between. CDR1 is MDHEN and CDR2 is SYDVKM in the germline V gene. The CDR3 runs to 12 residues. The CDR3 DNA reads TGTGCCAGCACATTGGTGGGTACTGAAGCTTTCTTT. Translated: CASTLVGTEAFF.

This clonotype was counted many times. The chain uses TRBV9 and TRBJ1-1; the D is unclear. CDR3 size: 14 residues. Germline V gene data show CDR1 as SGDLS and CDR2 as YYNGEE. Trimming removed 3 bases at V and 0 bases at J, with 9 bases between. The CDR3 spells CASSARLVNTEAFF. The CDR3 DNA reads as TGTGCCAGCAGCGCCCGACTGGTGAACACTGAAGCTTTCTTT.

The J gene is TRBJ2-7, the V gene TRBV15; 8 nucleotides agree with TRBD1. The CDR3 length is 17 residues. Per the germline V gene, CDR1 is LNHNV and CDR2 is YYDKDF (reference sequence). Trimming cost V 0 bases and J 3 bases; bases outside gene matches: 10. Here the CDR3 DNA reads TGTGCCACCAGCAGAGATTACAGGGGGACGTCACACTACGAGCAGTACTTC. Its protein product is CATSRDYRGTSHYEQYF.

The J gene is TRBJ1-1, the V gene TRBV11-3, with D unclear. V shed 4 bases and J shed 8 bases, with 17 bases lying between them. The CDR3 runs to 14 residues. Germline values: CDR1 SGHNT, CDR2 YENEEA. The CDR3 is CASSSSLTTREAFF. The CDR3 DNA follows: TGTGCCAGCAGCTCCTCTCTGACGACCCGAGAAGCTTTCTTT.

In this sample, this clonotype turned up many times. The chain carries TRBV7-9 and TRBJ2-7; a weak D match, TRBD2 (6 bases). There are 13 residues in the CDR3. Germline lookup yields CDR1 SEHNR and CDR2 FQNEAQ (reference sequence). Trimming stripped 2 bases from V and 6 bases from J, with 11 bases between. The CDR3 spells CASSLYREAEQYF. The CDR3 nucleotides are TGTGCCAGCAGCTTATATAGGGAGGCCGAGCAGTACTTC.

The sample holds many counts of this clonotype. The chain is built from TRBV15 and TRBJ2-7; D gene uncertain. Germline CDR1 reads LNHNV; CDR2 reads YYDKDF (reference sequence). There are 15 residues in the CDR3. Trimming took off 0 bases at V and 6 bases at J, with 15 bases between the two ends. This CDR3 is CATSRDGILMGEQYF. For the CDR3, the DNA is TGTGCCACCAGCAGAGATGGTATCCTAATGGGCGAGCAGTACTTC.

This clonotype was detected ten times or more. The CDR3 sequence: CASTLRQGSYGYTF. As DNA, the CDR3 is TGTGCCAGCACCCTCCGACAGGGGTCCTATGGCTACACCTTC. V gene TRBV27 combines with J gene TRBJ1-2; 8 nucleotides agree with TRBD1. Germline CDR1 and CDR2: MNHEY and SMNVEV (reference sequence). The CDR3 length is 14 residues. Trimming at V came to 7 bases and at J to 4 bases, leaving 8 bases not matched to a gene.

This clonotype came up a few times. A single base separates this from a much larger clone, so it may be a read error. This CDR3 fails to terminate in the conserved phenylalanine or tryptophan, so it likely reflects a read error. The rearrangement links TRBV20-1 to TRBJ2-2; 9 positions agree with TRBD2. With V trimmed by 6 bases and J by 0 bases, 8 bases remained unmatched. The CDR3 is 16 residues long. CDR1 is DFQATT, CDR2 SNEGSKA, per germline (reference sequence). The CDR3 loop is CSATGSSGANTGELFL. CDR3 sequence (DNA): TGCAGTGCCACAGGGTCTAGCGGGGCGAACACCGGGGAGCTGTTTTTG.

The sample holds a few counts of this clonotype. One end of the junction fails to match germline, which may point to a read error. The chain links TRBV19 to TRBJ1-5; 7 nucleotides agree with TRBD1. The CDR3 has 17 residues. Germline V gene sequence: CDR1 LNHDA, CDR2 SQIVND (reference sequence). The CDR3 DNA is TGTGCCAGTACCCCTCTGTGGGGACAGACCGATTATCATCCCCAGCATTTT. It translates to CASTPLWGQTDYHPQHF. Together with reference TRBV19 and TRBJ1-5, the CDR3 gives the full variable domain: DGGITQSPKYLFRKEGQNVTLSCEQNLNHDAMYWYRQDPGQGLRLIYYSQIVNDFQKGDIAEGYSVSREKKESFPLTVTSAQKNPTAFYLCASTPLWGQTDYHPQHFGDGTRLSIL.